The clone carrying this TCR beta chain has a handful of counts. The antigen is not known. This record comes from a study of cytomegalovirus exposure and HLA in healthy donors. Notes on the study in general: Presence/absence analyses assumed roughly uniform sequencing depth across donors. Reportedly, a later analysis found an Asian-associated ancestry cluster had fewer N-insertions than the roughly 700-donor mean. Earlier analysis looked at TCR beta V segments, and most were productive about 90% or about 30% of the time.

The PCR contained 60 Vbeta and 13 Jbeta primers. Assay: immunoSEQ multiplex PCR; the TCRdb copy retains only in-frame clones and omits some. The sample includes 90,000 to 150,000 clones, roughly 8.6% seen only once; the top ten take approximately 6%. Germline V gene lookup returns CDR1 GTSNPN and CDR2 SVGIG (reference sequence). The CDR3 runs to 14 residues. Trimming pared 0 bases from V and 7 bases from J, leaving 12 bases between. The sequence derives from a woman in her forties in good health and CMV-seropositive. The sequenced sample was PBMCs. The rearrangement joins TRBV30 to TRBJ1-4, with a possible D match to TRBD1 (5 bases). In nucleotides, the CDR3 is TGTGCCTGGAGTGTAGGGGCGTTTCCTGAAAAACTGTTTTTT. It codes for CAWSVGAFPEKLFF.